The sequence of this T cell receptor (beta chain) was determined in a study of Ad26.COV2.S vaccination and SARS-CoV-2 variants. The treatment denotes: 15 to 20 received Ad26.COV2.S at low or high dose, single or two shots; 5 received placebo; per-sample allocation not given. Day 63 after the first vaccine or placebo injection was the time point for sampling. The CDR3 length is 14 residues. V lost 1 base, J lost 7 bases, and 3 bases stayed unmatched. The germline V gene has CDR1 MGHRA and CDR2 YSYEKL. This table comes from immunoSEQ multiplex PCR, and its TCRdb copy is limited to in-frame clones, with some not included. The data hold around 320,000 clones, with 85% observed a single time.

This specimen consisted of peripheral blood, obtained in a trial of Ad26.COV2.S vaccine versus placebo. This clonotype was obtained from a person aged 18-65 years who received the Ad26.COV2.S COVID-19 vaccine or a placebo. The V call is TRBV4-1, the J call TRBJ2-2; 7 bases fit TRBD1. This CDR3 reads CASSQAQGSGELFF. In DNA, the CDR3 is TGCGCCAGCAGCCAAGCACAGGGGAGCGGGGAGCTGTTTTTT.